This T cell receptor (beta chain) was sequenced in a study of T cells in localized non-small cell lung cancer. Findings and caveats of the study: Detection in adjacent lung was observed for a median 57 of the top 100 tumor clones. Without multi-region sequencing, intratumor heterogeneity could not be excluded.

V was trimmed by 0 bases and J by 7 bases, leaving 10 bases between them. The CDR3 runs to 13 residues. Germline-derived CDR1 and CDR2 are SGHNT and YYREEE (reference sequence). As for this clone: As yet, its antigen is unknown.

TCRdb's copy holds only in-frame clones and misses some; the assay was immunoSEQ multiplex PCR. The data contain some 40,000 clones, 90% to 95% of them seen just once; the ten biggest clones take up more than 5.5%. The sequencing used peripheral blood, collected before any cancer treatment. The genes are TRBV5-4 and TRBJ1-1, with a weak D call TRBD1 (6 bases). The receptor was derived from a female donor older than 55 with stage I lung adenocarcinoma. The CDR3 bases are TGTGCCAGCAGCTTGGCAGGGGTGAGTGAAGCTTTCTTT. Protein product: CASSLAGVSEAFF.